This TCR beta chain was sequenced during a study of graft-versus-host responses after intestinal transplantation. Study context: Recipients obtained multivisceral, liver-intestinal, or isolated intestinal transplants. Each recipient received anti-thymocyte globulin induction, then tacrolimus and steroids for approximately 3 years. Study results and limitations: Subjects displaying graft-donor T cell macrochimerism possessed elevated graft-versus-host to host-versus-graft clonal ratios inside allografts. There was an association between peak levels of circulating GvH clones and early post-transplant HvG declines.

A remark on this clone: Its antigen is not known.

Measured with immunoSEQ multiplex PCR; TCRdb has only the in-frame clones, and not every one. Found here are 45,000 to 60,000 clones, about 93% of them singletons; the top ten hold more than 2%. CDR1 and CDR2 from the germline V gene are MNHNY and SVGAGI (reference sequence). Trimming cost V 2 bases and J 1 base, with 5 bases left between them. The CDR3 is 13 amino acids. This chain connects TRBV6-6 to TRBJ2-5, with a possible D match to TRBD1 (5 bases). The TCR was taken from a human donor who was the organ donor for an intestinal transplant. This specimen was unstimulated CD4+ T cells sorted from spleen or lymph node cells, taken before transplant. CDR3 DNA sequence: TGTGCCAGCAGTTACAGGGGCCAAGAGACCCAGTACTTC. Translation: CASSYRGQETQYF.